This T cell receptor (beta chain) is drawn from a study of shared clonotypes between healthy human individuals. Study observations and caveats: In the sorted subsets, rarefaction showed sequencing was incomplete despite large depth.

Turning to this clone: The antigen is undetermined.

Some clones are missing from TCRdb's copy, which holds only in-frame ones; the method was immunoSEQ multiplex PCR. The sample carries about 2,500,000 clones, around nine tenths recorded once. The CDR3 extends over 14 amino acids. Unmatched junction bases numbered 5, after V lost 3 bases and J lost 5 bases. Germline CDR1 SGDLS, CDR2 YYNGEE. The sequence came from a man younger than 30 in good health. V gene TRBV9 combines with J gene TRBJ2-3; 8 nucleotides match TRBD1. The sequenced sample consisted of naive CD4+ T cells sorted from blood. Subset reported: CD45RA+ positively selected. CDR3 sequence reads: CASSAGQGRDTQYF. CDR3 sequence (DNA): TGTGCCAGCAGCGCCGGACAGGGAAGAGATACGCAGTATTTT.